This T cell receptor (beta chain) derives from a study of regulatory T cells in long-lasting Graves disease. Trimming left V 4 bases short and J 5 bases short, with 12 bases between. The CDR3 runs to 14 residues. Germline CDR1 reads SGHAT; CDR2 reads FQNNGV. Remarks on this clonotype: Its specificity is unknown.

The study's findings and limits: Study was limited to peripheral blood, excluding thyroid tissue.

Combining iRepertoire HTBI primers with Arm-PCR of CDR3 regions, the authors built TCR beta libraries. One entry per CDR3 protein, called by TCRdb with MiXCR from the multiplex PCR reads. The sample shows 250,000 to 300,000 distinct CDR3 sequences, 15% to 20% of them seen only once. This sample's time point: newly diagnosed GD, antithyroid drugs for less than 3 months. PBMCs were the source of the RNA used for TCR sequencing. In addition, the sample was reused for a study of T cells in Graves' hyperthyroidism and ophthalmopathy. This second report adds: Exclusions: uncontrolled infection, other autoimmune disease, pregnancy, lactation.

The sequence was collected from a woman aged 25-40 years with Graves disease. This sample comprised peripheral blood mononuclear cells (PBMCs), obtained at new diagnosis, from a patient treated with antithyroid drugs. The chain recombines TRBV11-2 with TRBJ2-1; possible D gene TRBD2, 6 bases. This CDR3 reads CASSWELADNEQFF. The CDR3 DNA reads TGTGCCAGCAGCTGGGAGTTAGCGGACAATGAGCAGTTCTTC.